The clone carrying this TCR beta chain occurred a few times. Its cognate antigen is unknown. Assay used: immunoSEQ multiplex PCR; TCRdb lists only in-frame clones, some missing. The repertoire includes over a thousand clones, 20% to 25% of them detected once, and approximately 18% sits in the top ten. Neighbouring lung, lacking atypia, was collected no less than 2 cm away from the tumor margin. The V and J ends lost 5 bases and 3 bases respectively, with 17 bases between them. The CDR3 covers 16 residues. CDR1 and CDR2 from the germline V gene are MDHEN and SYDVKM. This sample stems from a study of T cells in localized non-small cell lung cancer. Study outcomes and limitations: Greater blood T cell density accompanied longer overall survival. Only one tumor region went through sequencing, so heterogeneity may still be there.

V and J are TRBV28 and TRBJ1-5, with a tentative D call TRBD1 (6 bases). The sample here was normal lung tissue next to the tumor, taken before any cancer treatment. The receptor's source is a woman aged 35 to 75 with stage I lung adenocarcinoma. The chain's CDR3 is CASSQYPRGLNQPQHF. The DNA of the CDR3 is TGTGCCAGCAGTCAATACCCCAGGGGCCTCAATCAGCCCCAGCATTTT.